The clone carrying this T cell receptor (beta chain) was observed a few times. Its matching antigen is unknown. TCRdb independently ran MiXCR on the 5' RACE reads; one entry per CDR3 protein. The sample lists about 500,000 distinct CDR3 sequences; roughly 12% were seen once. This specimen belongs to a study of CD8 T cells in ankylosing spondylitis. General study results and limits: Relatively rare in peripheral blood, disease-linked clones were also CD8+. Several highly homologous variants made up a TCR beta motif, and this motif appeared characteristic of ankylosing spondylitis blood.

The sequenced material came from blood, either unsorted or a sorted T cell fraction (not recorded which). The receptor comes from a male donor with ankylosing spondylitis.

The CDR3 DNA reads as TGCGCCAGCAGCTTGGGACTAGCGGGAGTTCATACGCAGTATTTT. It is translated as CASSLGLAGVHTQYF. The V gene is TRBV5-1, the J gene TRBJ2-3, with 12 bases identical to TRBD2. Germline V lookup: CDR1 SGHRS, CDR2 YFSETQ. V lost 0 bases and J lost 7; bases outside the gene matches: 3. This CDR3 is built from 15 residues.